The clone carrying this T cell receptor beta chain showed up many times. The data were taken from a study of kidney transplant recipient with SARS-CoV-2 infection. TCRdb redid the calling of the reads with MiXCR, one entry per CDR3 protein. This table has under 300,000 distinct CDR3 sequences, 29% appearing once. This clonotype was obtained from a male patient between 25 and 39 years old who had COVID-19 and was a kidney transplant recipient. Some T cells may trace back to the graft donor. The material sequenced was a blood sample, taken at baseline and on approximately day 120 from a kidney transplant recipient.

The CDR3 DNA reads as TGCAGTGCCCCTGCGTCATCTGGGGGAAACACCATATATTTT. This gives the protein CSAPASSGGNTIYF. J is TRBJ1-3 and V is TRBV20-1; the D is unclear. The CDR3 sequence is 14 residues long. V lost 6 bases and J 4 bases, leaving 16 bases between the germline ends. The germline V gene encodes CDR1 DFQATT and CDR2 SNEGSKA (reference sequence).